What follows are 14 T cell receptor beta chains derived from one specimen sequenced in a study of blood T cells in healthy people across ages. A J-beta primer mix and a sample-barcoded 5' primer were used in a second PCR of about 7 to 12 cycles. MiXCR, applied by TCRdb to the 5' RACE reads, yields one record per CDR3 protein. Of 550,000 to 750,000 distinct CDR3 sequences listed, 20% to 25% were seen once; the top ten hold 3.5% to 4%. Sample: blood. The origin of the receptors is a man aged 70 or older in good health.

The sample holds a few counts of this clonotype. The J gene is TRBJ2-1, the V gene TRBV5-5, with TRBD2 matching over 10 bases. Trimming removed 1 base from V and 5 bases from J; junction bases left unmatched: 12. Germline V lookup: CDR1 SGHKS, CDR2 YYEKEE (reference sequence). The CDR3 loop spans 18 amino acids. The CDR3 sequence: CASSLMSSGSFVNNEQFF. In DNA, the CDR3 is TGTGCCAGCAGCTTGATGTCTAGCGGGAGTTTCGTCAACAATGAGCAGTTCTTC.

CDR3 DNA sequence: TGTGCCAGCAGTGATGCCGGGGCCCGTGGAAACACCATATATTTT. Translation gives CASSDAGARGNTIYF. The chain carries TRBV2 and TRBJ1-3; D might be TRBD1 (5 bases). The germline CDR1 and CDR2 sequences are SNHLY and FYNNEI. V was trimmed by 3 bases and J by 3 bases, leaving 12 bases between them. This CDR3 spans 15 amino acids.

The gene calls are TRBV7-2 and TRBJ2-3, with TRBD2 matching over 9 bases. The CDR3 loop spans 15 amino acids. The V gene's germline CDR1 is SGHTA and CDR2 FQGNSA. Trimming at V came to 5 bases and at J to 4 bases, leaving 7 bases not matched to a gene. CDR3 nucleotides: TGTGCCAGCAGCCTCCAGGCGGGAGGGTCAGATACGCAGTATTTT. Its protein product is CASSLQAGGSDTQYF.

This clonotype showed up just a few times. The V call is TRBV6-2 or TRBV6-3, the J call TRBJ1-1, with D hard to call. V dropped 2 bases and J dropped 1 base, with 8 bases sitting between them. The germline CDR1 and CDR2 sequences are MNHEY and SVGEGT. The CDR3 runs to 14 residues. The CDR3 DNA follows: TGTGCCAGCAGTTACGGTGGGTCGAACACTGAAGCTTTCTTT. The encoded protein is CASSYGGSNTEAFF.

This clonotype was found a few times. V usage is TRBV7-9 and J usage is TRBJ2-1, with 8 bases lining up with TRBD2. V lost 2 bases and J lost 8; bases outside the gene matches: 2. The CDR3 sequence is 13 residues long. The germline V gene has CDR1 SEHNR and CDR2 FQNEAQ (reference sequence). The CDR3 DNA sequence: TGTGCCAGCAGCTTACGGACTAGCTATGAGCAGTTCTTC. The encoded protein is CASSLRTSYEQFF.

The rearrangement uses TRBV25-1 and TRBJ2-5, with unresolved D. Between the trimmed V and J ends, which lost 8 bases and 8 bases, there was a span of 6 bases. Germline V lookup: CDR1 MGHDK, CDR2 SYGVNS. The CDR3 totals 9 residues. CDR3: CASLRTQYF. DNA of the CDR3: TGTGCCAGCTTACGAACCCAGTACTTC.

This clonotype was counted between two and nine times. CDR3 coding DNA: TGTGCCAGCAGCTTAGATCACGGGGGATGGACATCAACCGGGGAGCTGTTTTTT. This codes for CASSLDHGGWTSTGELFF. J is TRBJ2-2 and V is TRBV11-2, with D possibly TRBD2 on 6 matching bases. V dropped 0 bases and J dropped 5 bases, with 19 bases sitting between them. Germline CDR1 SGHAT, CDR2 FQNNGV. This CDR3 has 18 residues.

The sample holds a few counts of this clonotype. This chain joins TRBV7-8 and TRBJ2-5; 8 bases map to TRBD2. From germline, CDR1 is SGHVS and CDR2 FQNEAQ. The CDR3 is 15 amino acids. The J segment lost 1 base and the V segment lost 3 bases, leaving 4 bases of the junction unmatched. The CDR3 bases are TGTGCCAGCAGCTTCGGGGGGGATCCCCAAGAGACCCAGTACTTC. Its translation: CASSFGGDPQETQYF.

This clonotype was detected only a few times. This sequence joins TRBV5-1 and TRBJ2-5; TRBD2 matches 7 bases. CDR3 size: 14 residues. Germline loops: CDR1 SGHRS, CDR2 YFSETQ. V trimming: 4 bases; J trimming: 6 bases; junction bases outside the gene matches: 9. The CDR3, as DNA: TGCGCCAGCAGCCTTACCACTAGCGTGCAGACCCAGTACTTC. Encoded protein: CASSLTTSVQTQYF.

The chain has TRBV10-3 and TRBJ1-4, with D possibly being TRBD1 (5 bases). Germline V gene data show CDR1 as ENHRY and CDR2 as SYGVKD. The CDR3 is 16 residues long. The ends were cut back, 2 bases at V and 3 bases at J, with 13 bases in the middle. This CDR3 is CAISEGRQNSNEKLFF. CDR3 bases: TGTGCCATCAGTGAGGGCAGACAGAATTCTAATGAAAAACTGTTTTTT.

V is TRBV20-1 and J is TRBJ2-3, with a weak D call TRBD1 (5 bases). The germline CDR1 and CDR2 sequences are DFQATT and SNEGSKA (reference sequence). The CDR3 has 14 residues. V dropped 3 bases and J dropped 2 bases, with 12 bases sitting between them. The CDR3 region is CSASKQVVTDTQYF. The CDR3 DNA reads as TGCAGTGCTAGTAAACAGGTCGTCACAGATACGCAGTATTTT.

In its sample, this clonotype was seen a few times. V usage is TRBV29-1 and J usage is TRBJ2-3; no reliable D call. Trimming removed 8 bases at V and 0 bases at J, with 15 bases between. CDR1 and CDR2 from the germline V gene are SQVTM and ANQGSEA. The CDR3 runs 14 residues. The CDR3: CSTDKGSSTDTQYF. The CDR3 DNA reads as TGCAGCACCGATAAGGGATCTAGCACAGATACGCAGTATTTT.

This clonotype was seen only a few times. The chain combines TRBV5-6 with TRBJ2-1; no definite D call. This CDR3 region has 13 residues. From germline, CDR1 is SGHDT and CDR2 YYEEEE. V lost 0 bases and J 4 bases, leaving 5 bases between the germline ends. CDR3 bases: TGTGCCAGCAGCTTGGACGCATACAATGAGCAGTTCTTC. This codes for CASSLDAYNEQFF.

This clonotype was found a few times. CDR3 nucleotides: TGTGCCAGCAGTGAAGGGGCTTTGGGCTACACCTTC. This translates into CASSEGALGYTF. This rearrangement joins TRBV6-1 to TRBJ1-2; D gene unclear. V gave up 1 base and J gave up 8 bases, with 8 bases separating them. Germline CDR1 reads MNHNS; CDR2 reads SASEGT. This CDR3 contains 12 residues.